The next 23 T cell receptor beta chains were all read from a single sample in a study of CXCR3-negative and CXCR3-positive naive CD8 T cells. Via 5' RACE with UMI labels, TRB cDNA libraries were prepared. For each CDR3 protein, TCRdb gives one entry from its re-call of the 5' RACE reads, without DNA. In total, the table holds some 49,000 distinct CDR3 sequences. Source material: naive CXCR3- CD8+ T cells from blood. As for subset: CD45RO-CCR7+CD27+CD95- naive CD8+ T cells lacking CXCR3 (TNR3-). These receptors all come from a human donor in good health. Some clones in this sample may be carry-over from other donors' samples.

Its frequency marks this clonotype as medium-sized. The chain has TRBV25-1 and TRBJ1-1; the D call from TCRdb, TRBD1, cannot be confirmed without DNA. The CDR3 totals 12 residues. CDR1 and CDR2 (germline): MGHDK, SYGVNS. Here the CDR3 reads CASRDRGTEAFF. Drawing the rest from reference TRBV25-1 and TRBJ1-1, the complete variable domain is EADIYQTPRYLVIGTGKKITLECSQTMGHDKMYWYQQDPGMELHLIHYSYGVNSTEKGDLSSESTVSRIRTEHFPLTLESARPSHTSQYLCASRDRGTEAFFGQGTRLTVV.

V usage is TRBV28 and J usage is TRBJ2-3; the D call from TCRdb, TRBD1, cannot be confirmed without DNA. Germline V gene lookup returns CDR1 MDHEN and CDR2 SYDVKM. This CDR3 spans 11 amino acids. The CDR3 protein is CASSTPGEQYF.

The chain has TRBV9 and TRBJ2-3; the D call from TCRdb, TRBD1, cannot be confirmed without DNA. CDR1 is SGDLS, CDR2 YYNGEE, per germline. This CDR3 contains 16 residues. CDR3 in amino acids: CASSGIAGESTDTQYF.

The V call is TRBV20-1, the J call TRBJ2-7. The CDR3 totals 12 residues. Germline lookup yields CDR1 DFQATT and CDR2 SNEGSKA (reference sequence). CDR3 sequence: CSARGRTAEQYF.

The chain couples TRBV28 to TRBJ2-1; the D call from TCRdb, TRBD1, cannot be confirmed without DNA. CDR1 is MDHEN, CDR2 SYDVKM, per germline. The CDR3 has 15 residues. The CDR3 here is CASSFSDRAYNEQFF.

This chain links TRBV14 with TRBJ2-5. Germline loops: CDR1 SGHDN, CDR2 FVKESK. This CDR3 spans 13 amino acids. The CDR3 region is CASSRPGGVTQYF.

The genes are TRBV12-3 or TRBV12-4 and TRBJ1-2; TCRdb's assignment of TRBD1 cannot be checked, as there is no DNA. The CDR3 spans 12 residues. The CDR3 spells CASTLGDYGYTF.

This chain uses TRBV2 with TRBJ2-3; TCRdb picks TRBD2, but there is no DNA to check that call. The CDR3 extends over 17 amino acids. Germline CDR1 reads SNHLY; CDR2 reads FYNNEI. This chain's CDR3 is CASRTSLAGGLLDTQYF.

CDR3 in amino acids: CASSFRGNGNEQFF. The chain links TRBV12-3 or TRBV12-4 to TRBJ2-1; TCRdb returns TRBD1, unconfirmable since there is no DNA. The CDR3 totals 14 residues.

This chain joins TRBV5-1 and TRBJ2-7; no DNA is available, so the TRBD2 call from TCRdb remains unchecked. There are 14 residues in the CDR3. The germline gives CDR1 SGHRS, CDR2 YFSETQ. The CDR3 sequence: CASSFDSGTYEQYF.

The CDR3: CASSRLGELGEQYF. This chain connects TRBV23-1 to TRBJ2-7. TRBV23-1 is recorded as an ORF, its role being uncertain. The CDR3 is 14 residues long.

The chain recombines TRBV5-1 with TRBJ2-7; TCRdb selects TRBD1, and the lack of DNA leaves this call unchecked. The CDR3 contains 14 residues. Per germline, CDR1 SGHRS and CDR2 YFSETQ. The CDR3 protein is CASSLTGTFDEQYF. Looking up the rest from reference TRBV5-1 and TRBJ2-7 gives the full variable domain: KAGVTQTPRYLIKTRGQQVTLSCSPISGHRSVSWYQQTPGQGLQFLFEYFSETQRNKGNFPGRFSGRQFSNSRSEMNVSTLELGDSALYLCASSLTGTFDEQYFGPGTRLTVT.

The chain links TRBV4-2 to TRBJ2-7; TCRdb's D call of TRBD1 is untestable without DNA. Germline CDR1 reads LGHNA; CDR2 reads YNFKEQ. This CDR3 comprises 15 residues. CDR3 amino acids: CASSQDRDPVDEQYF.

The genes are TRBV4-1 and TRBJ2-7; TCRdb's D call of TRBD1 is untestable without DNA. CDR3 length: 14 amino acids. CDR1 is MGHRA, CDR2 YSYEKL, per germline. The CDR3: CASSQGQGLYEQYF.

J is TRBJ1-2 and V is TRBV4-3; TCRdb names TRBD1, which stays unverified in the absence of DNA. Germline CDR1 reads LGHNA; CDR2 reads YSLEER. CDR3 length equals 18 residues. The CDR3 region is CASSQDHFPETGTYGYTF.

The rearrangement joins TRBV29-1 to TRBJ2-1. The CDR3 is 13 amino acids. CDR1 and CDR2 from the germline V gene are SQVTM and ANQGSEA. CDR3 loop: CSVNNRTYNEQFF.

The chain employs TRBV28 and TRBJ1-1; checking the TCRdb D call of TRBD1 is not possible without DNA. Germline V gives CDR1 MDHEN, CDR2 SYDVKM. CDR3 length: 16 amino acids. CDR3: CASSSLGGTENTEAFF.

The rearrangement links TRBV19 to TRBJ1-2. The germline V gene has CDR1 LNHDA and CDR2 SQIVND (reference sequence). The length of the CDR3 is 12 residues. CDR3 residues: CASSIGNGGYTF. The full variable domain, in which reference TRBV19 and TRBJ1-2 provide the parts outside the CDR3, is DGGITQSPKYLFRKEGQNVTLSCEQNLNHDAMYWYRQDPGQGLRLIYYSQIVNDFQKGDIAEGYSVSREKKESFPLTVTSAQKNPTAFYLCASSIGNGGYTFGSGTRLTVV.

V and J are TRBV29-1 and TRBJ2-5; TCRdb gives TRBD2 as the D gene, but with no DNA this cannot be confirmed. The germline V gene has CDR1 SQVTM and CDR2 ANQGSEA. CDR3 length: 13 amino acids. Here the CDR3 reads CSAERRSGETQYF.

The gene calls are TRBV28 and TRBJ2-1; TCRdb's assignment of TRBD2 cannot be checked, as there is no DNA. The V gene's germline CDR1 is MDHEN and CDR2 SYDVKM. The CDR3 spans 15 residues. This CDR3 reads CASSFAPLLGDEQFF.

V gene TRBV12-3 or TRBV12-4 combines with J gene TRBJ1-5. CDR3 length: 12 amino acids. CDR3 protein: CASSLSGQPQHF.

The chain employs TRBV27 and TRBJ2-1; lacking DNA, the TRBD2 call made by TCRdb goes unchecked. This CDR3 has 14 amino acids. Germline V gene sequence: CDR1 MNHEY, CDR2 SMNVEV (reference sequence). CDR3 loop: CASSLSPSGNEQFF.

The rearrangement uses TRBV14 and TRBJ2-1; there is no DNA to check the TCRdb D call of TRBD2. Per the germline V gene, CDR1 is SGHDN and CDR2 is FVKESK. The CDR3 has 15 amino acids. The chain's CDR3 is CASSQRTSGYNEQFF.